A selection of T cell receptor beta chains follows, all from one sample in a study of T cell repertoires in cytomegalovirus infection. One entry per CDR3 protein, called by TCRdb with MiXCR from the reads. The sample gives 400,000 or so distinct CDR3 sequences, 15% to 20% of which show up once; approximately 10% is in the top ten. Input material: PBMCs. These receptor sequences come from a human donor in good health (CMV status not recorded). Some clones in this sample may be carry-over from other donors' samples. Each CDR3 is given with its conserved first and last residue. Fields, in order: V gene, D gene, clone size, J gene, CDR3 DNA, CDR3 protein. A D gene is named only where the DNA matches it firmly. Clone sizes are given selectively: once, few, many, or a class where the clone is expanded.

>TRBV7-2|.|many|TRBJ1-6
TGTGCCAGCAGCCCCTCCAGGGTGGCCCTCCACTTT
CASSPSRVALHF
>TRBV24-1|.|.|TRBJ2-1
TGTGCCACCAGTTTTAGTAGCGCCGACAATGAGCAGTTCTTC
CATSFSSADNEQFF
>TRBV20-1|.|few|TRBJ1-1
TGCAGTGCTCCTAGGGACCTCAACACTGAAGCTTTCTTT
CSAPRDLNTEAFF
>TRBV6-1|.|many|TRBJ2-2
TGTGCCAGCAGTCCAAACCCAGGCACGAACACCGGGGAGCTGTTTTTT
CASSPNPGTNTGELFF
>TRBV29-1|.|few|TRBJ1-1
TGCAGCGTTGTTAGGGCACGAATGAACACTGAAGCTTTCTTT
CSVVRARMNTEAFF
>TRBV7-2|TRBD1|many|TRBJ1-1
TGTGCCAGCAGCTCAAAAAGGGGGCTGGGGGCTTTCTTT
CASSSKRGLGAFF
>TRBV6-6|.|few|TRBJ2-7
TGTGCCAGCAGTTACTCGATTCTCTACGAGCAGTACTTC
CASSYSILYEQYF
>TRBV2|.|few|TRBJ2-3
TGTGCCAGCAGTGAGGACGGAGGGCAGGGTGTCACAGATACGCAGTATTTT
CASSEDGGQGVTDTQYF
>TRBV20-1|.|.|TRBJ2-3
TGCAGTGCTCCTATGGCTTCGGGGGCAGATACGCAGTATTTT
CSAPMASGADTQYF
>TRBV6-2/TRBV6-3|TRBD1|many|TRBJ2-2
TGTGCCAGCAGCCCATACGGCAGGGGGTCCGGGGAGCTGTTTTTT
CASSPYGRGSGELFF
>TRBV7-9|TRBD2|.|TRBJ2-3
TGTGCCAGCAGCTTACCGGGGGGAACAGATACGCAGTATTTT
CASSLPGGTDTQYF
>TRBV7-9|.|few|TRBJ1-3
TGTGCCAGCAGCCCGACCCTCGGCTCTGGAAACACCATATATTTT
CASSPTLGSGNTIYF
>TRBV20-1|TRBD1|.|TRBJ1-5
TGCAGTGCTAGAACAGGGGCGTTGGGCAATCAGCCCCAGCATTTT
CSARTGALGNQPQHF
>TRBV20-1|.|many|TRBJ1-6
TGCAGTGCTCAGGGTAATTCACCCCTCCACTTT
CSAQGNSPLHF
>TRBV7-6|.|few|TRBJ2-7
TGTGCCAGCAGCGACATTGCGGGGTCCTACGAGCAGTACTTC
CASSDIAGSYEQYF
>TRBV7-6|.|many|TRBJ1-4
TGTGCCAGCAGCTCCCAGACAGATGAAAAACTGTTTTTT
CASSSQTDEKLFF
>TRBV5-5|.|.|TRBJ2-7
TGTGCCAGCAGCTTGGCCGAACAGGGTCTTAGGGAGCAGTACTTC
CASSLAEQGLREQYF
>TRBV3-1|.|.|TRBJ2-1
TGTGCCAGCAGCCAACGGGACGGAGCATCGGAGCAGTTCTTC
CASSQRDGASEQFF
>TRBV29-1|.|.|TRBJ2-5
TGCAGCGTTGAAGATTCAGTGGGGAACCAAGAGACCCAGTACTTC
CSVEDSVGNQETQYF
>TRBV20-1|TRBD2|few|TRBJ2-7
TGCAGTGCGAGCAGCGGGGGGTGGGACGAGCAGTACTTC
CSASSGGWDEQYF
>TRBV28|.|.|TRBJ2-2
TGTGCCAGCAAGGTGGGACCCGGGGAGCTGTTTTTT
CASKVGPGELFF
>TRBV3-1|TRBD1|.|TRBJ1-1
TGTGCCAGCAGCCAAGGTCCACAGGGGAGAGAAGCTTTCTTT
CASSQGPQGREAFF
>TRBV19|.|.|TRBJ2-5
TGTGCCAGTAGTTCCCGCCCCGAGGAGACCCAGTACTTC
CASSSRPEETQYF
>TRBV7-8|.|many|TRBJ2-7
TGTGCCAGCAGCTTATTCCGAACCTACGAGCAGTACTTC
CASSLFRTYEQYF
>TRBV7-2|TRBD2|.|TRBJ2-7
TGTGCCAGCAGCTTGGATAGCGGGAGGAAGAACGAGCAGTACTTC
CASSLDSGRKNEQYF
>TRBV7-2|.|many|TRBJ1-3
TGTGCCAGCAGCTTAGTTGAGAACACCATATATTTT
CASSLVENTIYF
>TRBV6-2/TRBV6-3|.|.|TRBJ2-7
TGTGCCAGCAGTTACTCGACATGGACTACCTACGAGCAGTACTTC
CASSYSTWTTYEQYF
>TRBV7-8|TRBD2|few|TRBJ2-5
TGTGCCAGCAGCATCCTGGGGCGGGGGAGTCAAGAGACCCAGTACTTC
CASSILGRGSQETQYF
>TRBV4-2|.|once|TRBJ1-6
TGTGCCAGCAGCCAAGAAAATTCCATAAGGAATTCACCCCTCCACTTT
CASSQENSIRNSPLHF
>TRBV7-9|.|.|TRBJ1-6
TGTGCCAGCAGCGTGGGAGAAGGGGGCTCCTATAATTCACCCCTCCACTTT
CASSVGEGGSYNSPLHF
>TRBV12-3/TRBV12-4|.|.|TRBJ1-3
TGTGCCAGCAGTCCGGGACTGAGCTCTGGAAACACCATATATTTT
CASSPGLSSGNTIYF
>TRBV7-9|.|many|TRBJ2-3
TGTGCCAGCCGTTGGGCCGCAGATACGCAGTATTTT
CASRWAADTQYF
>TRBV10-2|TRBD2|.|TRBJ2-3
TGCGCCAGCAGTCTACGACTAGCGGAGACAGATACGCAGTATTTT
CASSLRLAETDTQYF
>TRBV6-2/TRBV6-3|TRBD2|.|TRBJ2-6
TGTGCCAGCAGTTTGGGACTAGCGGCTGGGGCCAGCGTCCTGACTTTC
CASSLGLAAGASVLTF
>TRBV9|TRBD2|.|TRBJ2-5
TGTGCCAGCAGCGTAGGGACGGGAGGGGGGGAGACCCAGTACTTC
CASSVGTGGGETQYF
>TRBV7-2|.|few|TRBJ2-2
TGTGCCAGCAGCTTTACTTCGGGAGCCCCAACCGGGGAGCTGTTTTTT
CASSFTSGAPTGELFF
>TRBV4-1|.|.|TRBJ1-2
TGCGCCAGCAGCCAAGAGGGGCTCAACTATGGCTACACCTTC
CASSQEGLNYGYTF
>TRBV20-1|.|many|TRBJ2-3
TGCAGTGCTCCACCCGTGTCGGATACGCAGTATTTT
CSAPPVSDTQYF
>TRBV10-2|.|many|TRBJ2-5
TGCGCCAGCAGTGGGGGAAGGGTCGCCGAAGAGACCCAGTACTTC
CASSGGRVAEETQYF
>TRBV20-1|TRBD2|many|TRBJ2-7
TGCAGTGCTCCACTCGCGGGAGTTTACGAGCAGTACTTC
CSAPLAGVYEQYF
>TRBV28|.|many|TRBJ2-3
TGTGCCAGCAGCTTTAGACGCACAGATACGCAGTATTTT
CASSFRRTDTQYF
>TRBV20-1|TRBD2|.|TRBJ2-5
TGCAGTGCTAGAGCCCCTCGCGGGAGTAACCAAGAGACCCAGTACTTC
CSARAPRGSNQETQYF
>TRBV4-1|TRBD2|.|TRBJ2-2
TGCGCCAGCAGCCAGGGACTAGCGGGTCCCCGGGAGCTGTTTTTT
CASSQGLAGPRELFF
>TRBV10-3|TRBD2|.|TRBJ2-1
TGTGCCATCAGTGATTCATGTGGGAGGGCCTACAATGAGCAGTTCTTC
CAISDSCGRAYNEQFF
>TRBV7-9|.|many|TRBJ1-1
TGTGCCTCGGGGGCCGGGGGGAATGAAGCTTTCTTT
CASGAGGNEAFF
>TRBV7-8|TRBD1|.|TRBJ1-1
TGTGCCAGTGGCAGGGGGGCGAACACTGAAGCTTTCTTT
CASGRGANTEAFF
>TRBV7-2|TRBD2|many|TRBJ2-1
TGTGCCAGCAGCTTAGAGGTGCGGGACGCGGGGGGCAATGAGCAGTTCTTC
CASSLEVRDAGGNEQFF
>TRBV7-6|TRBD2|many|TRBJ2-3
TGTGCCAGCAGCTTAGAGCAGCGGGGGACGAGTGATACGCAGTATTTT
CASSLEQRGTSDTQYF
>TRBV12-3/TRBV12-4|.|few|TRBJ2-1
TGTGCCAGCGGGGGGCTATCGGAGGACAGAAGGGTCTTC
CASGGLSEDRRVF
>TRBV5-4|.|.|TRBJ2-1
TGTGCCAGCCTCCTATCCCCCAGGGACACCCAGTTCTTC
CASLLSPRDTQFF
>TRBV5-6|TRBD1|.|TRBJ1-1
TGTGCCAGCAGCTGGGGGACAGGTCGGGACACTGAAGCTTTCTTT
CASSWGTGRDTEAFF
>TRBV7-2|.|few|TRBJ2-5
TGTGCCAGCAGCTTAGCTCAGGGTTTGGAGACCCAGTACTTC
CASSLAQGLETQYF
>TRBV5-1|.|.|TRBJ1-6
TGCGCCAGCAGCTTGGGATGGGATTCACCCCTCCACTTT
CASSLGWDSPLHF
>TRBV7-9|TRBD1|.|TRBJ2-1
TGTGCCAGCAGTTTGGGATCCTTAACAGGGGGTGAGCAGTTCTTC
CASSLGSLTGGEQFF
>TRBV10-3|.|many|TRBJ2-3
TGTGCCATCAGTGAGTCGATACAGCGAGGAGAAACGCAGTATTTT
CAISESIQRGETQYF
>TRBV5-1|TRBD2|.|TRBJ2-7
TGCGCCAGCAGCTTCACCGGCACTAGCGGGAGGGGCATGTACTTC
CASSFTGTSGRGMYF
>TRBV7-2|.|many|TRBJ1-2
TGTGCCAGCAGCGTCGACAGCCATGGCTACACCTTC
CASSVDSHGYTF